This entry lists 8 T cell receptor beta chains sequenced from one sample in a study of blood T cell repertoires in COVID-19 (dated by TCRdb to about 2020). Library construction relied on the immunoSEQ multiplex PCR assay. Not all clones reach the TCRdb copy of this immuneACCESS table, which keeps in-frame sequences only. Checked studies attribute under half of the gap to unresolved V genes and leave the rest unexplained. The sample data list about 300,000 clones, and about nine tenths of these were observed just once. Clones ranked in the top ten supply roughly 6.3% of the sample. The sequencing input was peripheral blood. The receptor set was obtained from a woman in her forties or fifties with COVID-19, enrolled during active disease.

The chain combines TRBV5-4 with TRBJ1-2; TRBD1 might be the D (5 bases). Deletions cut 3 bases from V and 5 bases from J, with 17 bases between. CDR1 SGHNT and CDR2 YYREEE come from the germline V gene (reference sequence). The CDR3 extends over 15 amino acids. CDR3 amino acids: CASSSYRTNAYGYTF. The CDR3 bases are TGTGCCAGCAGCTCTTACAGGACAAACGCTTATGGCTACACCTTC.

The V gene is TRBV7-9, the J gene TRBJ2-1; 10 bases are a match to TRBD2. This CDR3 is built from 16 residues. The V segment lost 5 bases and the J segment 4 bases; nucleotides outside the gene matches: 8. Germline V gene data show CDR1 as SEHNR and CDR2 as FQNEAQ (reference sequence). The CDR3 DNA follows: TGTGCCAGCAGCGCGCCGGGACTAGCGCTATACAATGAGCAGTTCTTC. It encodes CASSAPGLALYNEQFF.

The chain links TRBV25-1 to TRBJ1-4; D may be TRBD1 (5 bases). CDR3 size: 18 residues. Deletions cut 2 bases from V and 3 bases from J, with 19 bases between. Germline V lookup: CDR1 MGHDK, CDR2 SYGVNS. CDR3 amino acids: CASSEGRGAAASNEKLFF. CDR3 nucleotides: TGTGCCAGCAGTGAAGGGCGCGGGGCCGCCGCTTCTAATGAAAAACTGTTTTTT.

The rearrangement joins TRBV3-1 (or the pseudogene TRBV3-2) to TRBJ2-1; 8 bases match TRBD2. V lost 4 bases, J lost 6 bases, and 17 bases stayed unmatched. Germline loops: CDR1 LGHDT, CDR2 YNNKEL (reference sequence). The CDR3 spans 18 residues. The CDR3, as DNA: TGTGCCAGCAGCCCTTCCCTACCCTCGAAGCGGGAGTTCAATGAGCAGTTCTTC. It is translated as CASSPSLPSKREFNEQFF.

The V gene is TRBV13, the J gene TRBJ2-3, with 10 nucleotides matching TRBD2. CDR3 length equals 15 residues. With V trimmed by 3 bases and J by 4 bases, 4 bases remained unmatched. CDR1 and CDR2 (germline): PRHDT, FYEKMQ (reference sequence). The CDR3 coding sequence is TGTGCCAGCAGCTTTAGCGGGAGGTCCCCAGATACGCAGTATTTT. Translating gives CASSFSGRSPDTQYF.

The chain links TRBV6-1 to TRBJ1-2; D is possibly TRBD1 (6 bases). The CDR3 is made up of 13 amino acids. Germline CDR1 reads MNHNS; CDR2 reads SASEGT. V lost 5 bases to trimming and J lost 4 bases, with 11 bases between them. For the CDR3, the DNA is TGTGCCAGCAGTCCCGACAGGTCCTATGGCTACACCTTC. This translates into CASSPDRSYGYTF.

The rearrangement uses TRBV11-3 and TRBJ2-5; D not resolved. Germline values: CDR1 SGHNT, CDR2 YENEEA. Trimming took 4 bases from V and 4 from J, leaving 13 bases between them. This CDR3 has 14 amino acids. CDR3 in DNA: TGTGCCAGCAGCTCGGCCGGGTCCAGAGAGACCCAGTACTTC. This codes for CASSSAGSRETQYF.

This sequence joins TRBV11-3 and TRBJ1-1; TRBD1 is a possible D gene (6 bases). Germline V gene lookup returns CDR1 SGHNT and CDR2 YENEEA. Trimming shortened V by 5 bases and J by 3 bases, and 16 bases separated the two germline ends. The CDR3 loop spans 15 amino acids. The CDR3 protein is CASSPVQGGYTEAFF. CDR3 DNA sequence: TGTGCCAGCAGCCCGGTACAGGGAGGGTACACTGAAGCTTTCTTT.